This T cell receptor (beta chain) was recovered during a study of immune characterization of retroperitoneal liposarcoma. TCRdb used MiXCR to reprocess the PCR reads, holding one entry per CDR3 protein. This table has 2,000 to 2,500 distinct CDR3 sequences, 45% to 55% appearing once. The sample taken for sequencing was tumor tissue. The TCR was taken from a female donor with retroperitoneal liposarcoma.

As DNA, the CDR3 is TGTGCCAGCAGTCACCGAGGGGCTAGCGGGAGGGCCAATGAGCAGTTCTTC. Translation gives CASSHRGASGRANEQFF. The chain joins TRBV12-3 or TRBV12-4 to TRBJ2-1, with 12 bases that match TRBD2. CDR3 size: 17 residues. V lost 5 bases to trimming and J lost 6 bases; unmatched junction nucleotides: 11.